These T cell receptor beta chains were read from a single sample in a study of shared clonotypes between healthy human individuals. Using immunoSEQ multiplex PCR, the repertoire was profiled, and TCRdb retains in-frame clones only, with some absent. The sample includes approximately 1.1 million clones, about 84% seen only once; the top ten take approximately 0.5%. Sequencing used memory CD4+ T cells from PBMCs. The receptors originated from a man between 18 and 29 years old in good health. Some clones in this sample may be carry-over from other donors' samples. The CDR3 runs from the conserved cysteine through the conserved F or W. The order of the fields is J gene, V gene, clone size, D gene, CDR3 DNA, CDR3 protein. D genes are given only for firm matches. Clone size, where shown, is once, few, many, or a class for clones that have expanded.

>TRBJ1-1|TRBV4-3|-|-
TGCGCCAGCAGCCAAGCTACCGGCAGCCCGAACACTGAAGCTTTCTTT
CASSQATGSPNTEAFF
>TRBJ2-5|TRBV2|-|-
TGTGCCAGCAGTGAACGTTCAGAGACCCAGTACTTC
CASSERSETQYF
>TRBJ2-3|TRBV7-2|-|-
TGTGCCAGCAGCGCCCGGACTAGCACAGATACGCAGTATTTT
CASSARTSTDTQYF
>TRBJ2-2|TRBV7-9|-|-
TGTGCTTCCGAGGTCTGGGATATATTGGCCGGGGAGCTGTTTTTT
CASEVWDILAGELFF
>TRBJ2-7|TRBV18|-|-
TGTGCCAGCTCACCGCAGCAGGGCCCCTACGAGCAGTACTTC
CASSPQQGPYEQYF
>TRBJ1-4|TRBV7-9|-|TRBD1
TGTGCCAGCAGCTTTCGGACAGGGGGTAATGAAAAACTGTTTTTT
CASSFRTGGNEKLFF
>TRBJ2-7|TRBV2|few|-
TGTGCCAGCAGTGGGGAGCGCACCTACGAGCAGTACTTC
CASSGERTYEQYF
>TRBJ2-5|TRBV5-1|-|TRBD1
TGCGCCAGCAGCTTGGAAGGGGGCAGGGAGACCCAGTACTTC
CASSLEGGRETQYF
>TRBJ2-7|TRBV7-2|-|TRBD2
TGTGCCAGCAGCTTAGCTAGCGGGAGGGGATACGAGCAGTACTTC
CASSLASGRGYEQYF
>TRBJ1-5|TRBV15|-|-
TGTGCCACCAGCAGAGCCCCGCAGACTAGCAATCAGCCCCAGCATTTT
CATSRAPQTSNQPQHF
>TRBJ1-2|TRBV28|once|TRBD1
TGTGCCAGCAGTTTAGACCAGGGGGCAGGGTATGGCTACACCTTC
CASSLDQGAGYGYTF
>TRBJ1-3|TRBV6-5|-|-
TGTGCCAGCAGTTACCAGCAGCAGTCAAACACCATATATTTT
CASSYQQQSNTIYF
>TRBJ2-1|TRBV6-4|-|TRBD2
TGTGCCACCCTCGGGACTAGCGGAGACAATGAGCAGTTCTTC
CATLGTSGDNEQFF
>TRBJ2-2|TRBV5-4|-|-
TGTGCCAGCAGCACAAGGGGGGAGCTGTTTTTT
CASSTRGELFF
>TRBJ2-1|TRBV19|-|-
TGTGCCAGTAGTATGTGGGGTGGGAACAATGAGCAGTTCTTC
CASSMWGGNNEQFF
>TRBJ1-3|TRBV6-1|once|-
TGTGCCAGCAGTGAACTGGGACAAGAAACAACCATATATTTT
CASSELGQETTIYF
>TRBJ1-1|TRBV4-3|many|-
TGCGCCAGCAGCCACAGCCAGGGAACTGAAGCTTTCTTT
CASSHSQGTEAFF
>TRBJ2-7|TRBV6-1|-|-
TGTGCCAGCAGTGAAATGGCCAGGAGCTCCTACGAGCAGTACTTC
CASSEMARSSYEQYF
>TRBJ2-1|TRBV2|-|TRBD2
TGTGCCAGCAGTGAAGTAAGGCTAGCGGTCTACAATGAGCAGTTCTTC
CASSEVRLAVYNEQFF
>TRBJ2-7|TRBV6-1|-|TRBD2
TGTGCCAGCAGTGAAAACGGGGGGACCGAGGGGTACGAGCAGTACTTC
CASSENGGTEGYEQYF
>TRBJ1-3|TRBV25-1|-|-
TGTGCCAGCAGTGACTTGGGCACCGCCAACTCTGGAAACACCATATATTTT
CASSDLGTANSGNTIYF
>TRBJ1-5|TRBV19|-|TRBD1
TGTGCCAGTAGTGCGGGACAGTTTAGCAATCAGCCCCAGCATTTT
CASSAGQFSNQPQHF
>TRBJ2-1|TRBV30|-|-
TGTGCCTGGAACCCTGGCACTTACAATGAGCAGTTCTTC
CAWNPGTYNEQFF
>TRBJ2-7|TRBV28|-|TRBD2
TGTGCCAGCATTCATCCGGGACTAGCGCTGCAGTACTTC
CASIHPGLALQYF
>TRBJ2-5|TRBV7-2|-|-
TGTGCCAGCAGCTTAGCGGGGGCGGGAGAGACCCAGTACTTC
CASSLAGAGETQYF
>TRBJ2-3|TRBV11-2|-|-
TGTGCCAGCAGCTTAGACAGGACAGATACGCAGTATTTT
CASSLDRTDTQYF
>TRBJ2-3|TRBV7-9|many|TRBD1
TGTGCCAGCAGCTCTGGGACAGAGGGGGATACGCAGTATTTT
CASSSGTEGDTQYF
>TRBJ2-7|TRBV5-1|many|TRBD1
TGCGCCAGCAGCTTGGCCGGGACAGGAACCTACGAGCAGTACTTC
CASSLAGTGTYEQYF
>TRBJ2-7|TRBV5-6|-|-
TGTGCCAGCAGCTTAGGAGGGGACTACGAGCAGTACTTC
CASSLGGDYEQYF
>TRBJ2-5|TRBV27|-|-
TGTGCCAGCAGTTCCTGGGGGCGTGAGACCCAGTACTTC
CASSSWGRETQYF
>TRBJ2-7|TRBV7-9|-|TRBD1
TGTGCCAGCAGGGACGGACAGGGACCCTCCTACGAGCAGTACTTC
CASRDGQGPSYEQYF
>TRBJ2-1|TRBV6-4|-|-
TGTGCCAGCAGTGCTATTAGCGGAAAACACAATGAGCAGTTCTTC
CASSAISGKHNEQFF
>TRBJ2-7|TRBV5-6|-|TRBD1
TGTGCCAGCAGCTACCGGGACAGGGCTTACGAGCAGTACTTC
CASSYRDRAYEQYF
>TRBJ2-6|TRBV5-6|-|-
TGTGCCAGCAGCTCGACAGTTTCTGGGGCCAACGTCCTGACTTTC
CASSSTVSGANVLTF
>TRBJ2-7|TRBV5-1|-|-
TGCGCCAGCAGCTCCTCCGGGACTCATTACGAGCAGTACTTC
CASSSSGTHYEQYF
>TRBJ2-7|TRBV28|-|-
TGTGCCAGCAGCGACGGTCTACGGGGGTTGCGGGGCGAGCAGTACTTC
CASSDGLRGLRGEQYF
>TRBJ2-5|TRBV29-1|-|-
TGCAGCGTTGTTCAGGCGGGAAAAAAGACCCAGTACTTC
CSVVQAGKKTQYF